Here is one T cell receptor beta chain with its context. No antigen is known for it. These data come from a study of T cell responses to AZD1222 COVID-19 vaccine. Findings of the study overall: Just a handful of people given AZD1222 tested seropositive at baseline. Unmutated variant regions reportedly attract nearly half of all spike-specific TCRs. With two AZD1222 doses given, Spike-specific TCR breadth and depth both rose. Repertoire collection took place solely once the T cell response had peaked.

TCRdb keeps only in-frame clones here, not all; method: immunoSEQ multiplex PCR. The table shows 150,000 or so clones, with 92% occurring only once. The TCR comes from an adult who received the AZD1222 COVID-19 vaccine. Sequenced here: peripheral blood, sampled 28 days after the second AZD1222 dose.

In nucleotides, the CDR3 is TGCGCCAGCAGCTTGGAACCCCTTGATCAGCCCCAGCATTTT. Amino acid sequence: CASSLEPLDQPQHF. V and J are TRBV5-1 and TRBJ1-5; no clear D gene. This CDR3 has 14 amino acids. Germline V gene sequence: CDR1 SGHRS, CDR2 YFSETQ. V lost 0 bases to trimming and J lost 5 bases, with 9 bases between them.